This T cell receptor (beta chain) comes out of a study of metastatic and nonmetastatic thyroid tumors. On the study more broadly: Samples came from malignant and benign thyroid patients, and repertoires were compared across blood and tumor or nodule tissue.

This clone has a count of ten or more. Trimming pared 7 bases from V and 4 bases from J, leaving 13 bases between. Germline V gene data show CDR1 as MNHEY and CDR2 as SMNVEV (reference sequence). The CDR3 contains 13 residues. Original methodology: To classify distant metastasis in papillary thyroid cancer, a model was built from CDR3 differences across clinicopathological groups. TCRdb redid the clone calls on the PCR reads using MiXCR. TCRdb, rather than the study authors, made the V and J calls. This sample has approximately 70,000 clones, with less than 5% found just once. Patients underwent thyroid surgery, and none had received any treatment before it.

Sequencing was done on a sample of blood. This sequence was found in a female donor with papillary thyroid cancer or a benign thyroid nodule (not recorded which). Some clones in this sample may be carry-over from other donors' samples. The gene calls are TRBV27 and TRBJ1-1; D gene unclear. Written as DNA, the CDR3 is TGTGCCAGCAATCGCGGGGAAGGCACTGAAGCTTTCTTT. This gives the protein CASNRGEGTEAFF.